The rows below give T cell receptor beta chains drawn from one sample of a study of T-cell reconstitution after alpha-beta-depleted transplantation in children. TCRdb reprocessed the PCR reads via MiXCR and lists one record per CDR3 protein. Of approximately 1,000,000 distinct CDR3 sequences listed, roughly 31% were seen once; the top ten hold roughly 27%. The sequencing used PBMCs, mostly from graft donor cells, collected 360 days after TCRalphabeta/CD19-depleted stem cell transplant. The receptor source for this set is a boy in the first two years of life who had a stem cell transplant for SCID, so the T cells may come from the graft donor. Each CDR3 is given without its conserved first and last residue. Expanded clones are given a class, and other clones once, few, many or no size at all.

V gene,J gene,clone size,CDR3 protein
TRBV12-3/TRBV12-4,TRBJ2-7,.,ASSTTSLSSYEQY
TRBV6-1,TRBJ2-1,.,ATTLGAGSNEQF
TRBV9,TRBJ2-2,.,ASSKDPTGELF
TRBV6-5,TRBJ1-6,few,ASSSLGTGQNSPLH
TRBV5-1,TRBJ2-3,many,ASSISTDTQY
TRBV28,TRBJ2-7,.,ASSTQGPWQY
TRBV7-2,TRBJ2-3,.,ASSSPRTEPTDTQY
TRBV6-4,TRBJ2-1,few,ASSPKSYRDSYNEQF
TRBV5-1,TRBJ2-3,.,ASSPSAGSTDTQY
TRBV4-3,TRBJ2-1,.,ASSQEGKGANEQF
TRBV7-3,TRBJ2-7,.,ASSGPRYEQY
TRBV4-3,TRBJ1-4,few,ASSQDRCIGDPEKLF
TRBV24-1,TRBJ2-1,.,ATSDSRDSPRYNEQF
TRBV3-1,TRBJ1-6,.,ASSQGPRNSPLH
TRBV9,TRBJ1-1,.,ASSVGTQGTEAF
TRBV6-1,TRBJ2-3,.,ASSPRQRTDTQY
TRBV7-3,TRBJ2-3,.,ASSLRLAGGPSTDTQY
TRBV28,TRBJ2-2,few,ASSLPGTNTGELF
TRBV6-1,TRBJ1-1,.,ASSEDRKGTEAF
TRBV3-1,TRBJ2-4,.,ASSPSTGVGDIQY
TRBV5-1,TRBJ2-6,.,ASTRGPSSSGANVLT
TRBV18,TRBJ2-2,.,ASSPSQGQNTGELF
TRBV7-2,TRBJ2-7,.,ASRPGQGYHEQY
TRBV4-1,TRBJ1-4,few,ASSQVGQGLGEKLF
TRBV29-1,TRBJ2-6,few,SFGGGVGSGANVLT
TRBV6-1,TRBJ2-3,few,ASSTSGGPQPDTQY
TRBV29-1,TRBJ2-5,.,SVRQGKEETQY
TRBV25-1,TRBJ1-1,few,ASSRPLGTEAF
TRBV5-5,TRBJ2-2,.,ASSLGPRELF
TRBV12-3/TRBV12-4,TRBJ1-1,.,ASRNDRGNTEAF
TRBV27,TRBJ1-5,.,ASKDRGVNQPQH
TRBV29-1,TRBJ1-3,.,SVEWGSGNTIY
TRBV6-5,TRBJ1-3,few,ASSYPTGSGNTIY
TRBV5-1,TRBJ2-1,.,ASSFRAGNNEQF
TRBV12-3/TRBV12-4,TRBJ1-2,.,ASSFVLTGAGYT
TRBV25-1,TRBJ2-3,many,ASSHLRPTSGGTDTQY
TRBV28,TRBJ2-3,many,ASSSSGRDTDTQY
TRBV6-1,TRBJ2-2,.,ATRGGGKTGELF
TRBV6-1,TRBJ2-1,many,ASSRGGARNNEQF
TRBV11-2,TRBJ2-1,many,ASSSRQYNEQF
TRBV15,TRBJ2-7,.,ATSRDGGYYEQY
TRBV12-3/TRBV12-4,TRBJ1-1,.,ASSSGTGVKDTEAF
TRBV6-2/TRBV6-3,TRBJ2-7,.,ASSQGGALSYEQY
TRBV28,TRBJ2-5,.,ASRPQGGTQY
TRBV4-1,TRBJ2-7,.,ASSQGPGPTGYEQY
TRBV19,TRBJ1-1,few,ASSWQLNTEAF
TRBV4-1,TRBJ2-1,few,ASSLNPSGGYNEQF
TRBV19,TRBJ2-1,.,ASSPLTGPYNEQF
TRBV5-1,TRBJ1-1,.,ASRSTGYLGTEAF
TRBV5-1,TRBJ1-2,.,ASSPIRTGGFRGYT